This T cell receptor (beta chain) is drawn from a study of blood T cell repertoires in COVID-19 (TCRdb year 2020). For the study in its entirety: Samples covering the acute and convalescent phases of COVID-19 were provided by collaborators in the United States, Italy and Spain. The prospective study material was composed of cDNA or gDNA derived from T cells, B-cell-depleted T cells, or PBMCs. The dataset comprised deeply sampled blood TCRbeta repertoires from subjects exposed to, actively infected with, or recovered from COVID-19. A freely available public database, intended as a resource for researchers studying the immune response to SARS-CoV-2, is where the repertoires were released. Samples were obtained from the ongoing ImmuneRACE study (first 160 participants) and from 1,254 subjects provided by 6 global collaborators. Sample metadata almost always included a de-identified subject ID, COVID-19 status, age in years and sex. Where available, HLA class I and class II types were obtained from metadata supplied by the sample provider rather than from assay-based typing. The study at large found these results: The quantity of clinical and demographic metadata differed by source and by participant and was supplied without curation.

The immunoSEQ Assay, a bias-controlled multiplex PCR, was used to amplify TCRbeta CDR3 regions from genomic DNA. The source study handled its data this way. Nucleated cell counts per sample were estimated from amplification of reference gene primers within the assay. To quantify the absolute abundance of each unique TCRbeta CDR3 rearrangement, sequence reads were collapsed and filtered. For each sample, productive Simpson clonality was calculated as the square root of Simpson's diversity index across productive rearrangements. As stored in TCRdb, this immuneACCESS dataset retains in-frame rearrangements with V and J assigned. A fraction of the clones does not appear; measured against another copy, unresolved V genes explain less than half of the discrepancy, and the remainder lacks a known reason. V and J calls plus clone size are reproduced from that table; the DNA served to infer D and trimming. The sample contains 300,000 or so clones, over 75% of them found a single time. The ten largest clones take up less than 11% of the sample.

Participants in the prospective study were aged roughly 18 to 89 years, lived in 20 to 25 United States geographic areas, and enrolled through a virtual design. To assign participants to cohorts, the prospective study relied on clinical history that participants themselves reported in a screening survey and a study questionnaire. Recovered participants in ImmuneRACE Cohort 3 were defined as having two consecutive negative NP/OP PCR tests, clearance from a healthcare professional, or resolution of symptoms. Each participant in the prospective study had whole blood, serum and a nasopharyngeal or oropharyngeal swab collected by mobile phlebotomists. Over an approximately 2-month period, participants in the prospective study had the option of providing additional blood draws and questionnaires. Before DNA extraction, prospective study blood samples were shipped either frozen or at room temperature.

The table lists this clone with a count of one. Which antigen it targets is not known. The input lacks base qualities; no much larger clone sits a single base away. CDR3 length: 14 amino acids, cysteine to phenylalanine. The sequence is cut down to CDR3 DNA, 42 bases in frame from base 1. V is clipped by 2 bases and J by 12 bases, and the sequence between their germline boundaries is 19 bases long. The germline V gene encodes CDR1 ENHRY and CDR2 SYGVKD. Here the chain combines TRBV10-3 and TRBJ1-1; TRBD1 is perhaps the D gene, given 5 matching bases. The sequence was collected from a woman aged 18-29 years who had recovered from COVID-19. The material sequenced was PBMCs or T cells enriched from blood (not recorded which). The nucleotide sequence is TGTGCCATCAGTGAGACTGGGAACCAGGGATCGACTTTCTTT. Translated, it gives CAISETGNQGSTFF.